This entry concerns a single TCR beta chain. Primers: 60 Vbeta forward and 13 Jbeta reverse. Here immunoSEQ multiplex PCR was the method, and the copy in TCRdb shows in-frame clones only, minus some. The sample lists under 200,000 clones; 75% to 90% were seen once. This entry belongs to a study of cytomegalovirus exposure and HLA in healthy donors. V dropped 5 bases and J dropped 1 base, with 12 bases sitting between them. Germline CDR1 SGHVS, CDR2 FQNEAQ. The CDR3 contains 15 residues. The chain is built from TRBV7-8 and TRBJ1-5; possibly TRBD1 for D (6 bases). Sequencing was carried out using PBMCs. This receptor was identified in a human donor in good health. The CDR3 sequence: CASSTRTASNQPQHF. The CDR3 coding sequence is TGTGCCAGCAGCACTAGGACAGCGAGCAATCAGCCCCAGCATTTT. The full variable domain, in which reference TRBV7-8 and TRBJ1-5 provide the parts outside the CDR3, is GAGVSQSPRYKVAKRGQDVALRCDPISGHVSLFWYQQALGQGPEFLTYFQNEAQLDKSGLPSDRFFAERPEGSVSTLKIQRTQQEDSAVYLCASSTRTASNQPQHFGDGTRLSIL.